This TCR beta chain was identified in a study of T cell responses to AZD1222 COVID-19 vaccine. Regarding the study as a whole: Reports say nearly half of spike-specific TCRs go after unmutated variant regions. With dominance at 160-218 and 743-854, vaccine-associated CD4 TCRs spanned spike. Donors in the cohort were predominantly white British and more often female, and clonal diversity was possibly underestimated.

The CDR3 runs to 13 residues. V shed 8 bases and J shed 6 bases, with 11 bases lying between them. In the case of this clone: Its antigen is as yet unknown.

Only in-frame clones appear in the TCRdb table, and some are missing; sequencing was by immunoSEQ multiplex PCR. This table holds more than 50,000 clones, 75% to 85% found once. The rearrangement links TRBV12-3 or TRBV12-4 to TRBJ1-6; TRBD1 might be the D (5 bases). This TCR was sampled from an adult in good health. Sequencing used peripheral blood, obtained on day 0 of MenACWY control vaccination. The CDR3 spells CASGVDSNSPLHF. The CDR3 coding sequence is TGTGCCAGCGGTGTTGACAGTAATTCACCCCTCCACTTT.